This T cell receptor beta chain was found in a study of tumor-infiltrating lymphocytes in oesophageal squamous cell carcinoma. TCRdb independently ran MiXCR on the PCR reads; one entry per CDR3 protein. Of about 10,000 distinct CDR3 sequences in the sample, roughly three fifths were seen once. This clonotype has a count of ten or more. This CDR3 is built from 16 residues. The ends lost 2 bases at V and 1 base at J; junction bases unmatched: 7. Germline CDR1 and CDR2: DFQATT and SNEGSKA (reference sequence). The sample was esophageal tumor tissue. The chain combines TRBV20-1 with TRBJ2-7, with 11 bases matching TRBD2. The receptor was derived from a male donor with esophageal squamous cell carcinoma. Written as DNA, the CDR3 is TGCAGTGCTAGAAGATCGACTAGCGGGATTTCCTACGAGCAGTACTTC. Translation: CSARRSTSGISYEQYF.